This TCR beta chain was identified in a study of blood T cell repertoires in COVID-19. For the study at large: PBMCs, B-cell-depleted T cells, or T cells were the source of the cDNA or gDNA that made up the material.

Germline CDR1 is SEHNR and CDR2 is FQNEAQ (reference sequence). There are 14 residues in the CDR3. Trimming at V came to 2 bases and at J to 8 bases, leaving 3 bases not matched to a gene. The table lists this clone with a count of one. Produced via immunoSEQ multiplex PCR; TCRdb's table is partial and in-frame only. The profile shows about 240,000 clones, roughly 79% of them singletons. The Seattle patients joined while their infection was active and were tracked longitudinally afterward. The TCR comes from a woman aged 80 or over with COVID-19, enrolled during active disease. Sequencing used peripheral blood. The chain has TRBV7-9 and TRBJ1-4, with 9 bases lining up with TRBD1. CDR3 region: CASSLRDRDEKLFF. The CDR3 DNA sequence: TGTGCCAGCAGCTTAAGGGACAGGGACGAAAAACTGTTTTTT.